This T cell receptor beta chain comes out of a study of beta chain features in type 1 diabetes. The wider study: Analysis included around 100 million sorted cells drawn from all samples. Findings and caveats of the study: More deletions and fewer insertions at VDJ junctions were found in patients with type 1 diabetes. Still unanswered here is whether HLA type influences TCRB rearrangement.

This clone was seen a handful of times. Its target is unknown. CD4+ naive, central memory, regulatory and stem cell-like memory cells were sorted via CD45RO/CCR7/CD25/CD127/CD95/CD27. Sequenced material consisted of expressed TCRB transcripts (all of the isolated RNA was reverse transcribed). Measured with immunoSEQ multiplex PCR; TCRdb has only the in-frame clones, and not every one. The table lists over 700,000 clones, roughly 15% of them singletons. In germline, CDR1 is LNHNV, CDR2 YYDKDF (reference sequence). The CDR3 is 15 residues long. The trim removed 1 base at V and 3 bases at J, leaving 6 bases unmatched.

The receptor was derived from a woman aged 18-29 years in good health. The sample was naive CD4+ T cells from blood. The genes are TRBV15 and TRBJ2-7, with 7 bases lining up with TRBD1. As DNA, the CDR3 is TGTGCCACCAGCAGAGGGACAGGAGAGTTCTACGAGCAGTACTTC. Amino acid sequence: CATSRGTGEFYEQYF.